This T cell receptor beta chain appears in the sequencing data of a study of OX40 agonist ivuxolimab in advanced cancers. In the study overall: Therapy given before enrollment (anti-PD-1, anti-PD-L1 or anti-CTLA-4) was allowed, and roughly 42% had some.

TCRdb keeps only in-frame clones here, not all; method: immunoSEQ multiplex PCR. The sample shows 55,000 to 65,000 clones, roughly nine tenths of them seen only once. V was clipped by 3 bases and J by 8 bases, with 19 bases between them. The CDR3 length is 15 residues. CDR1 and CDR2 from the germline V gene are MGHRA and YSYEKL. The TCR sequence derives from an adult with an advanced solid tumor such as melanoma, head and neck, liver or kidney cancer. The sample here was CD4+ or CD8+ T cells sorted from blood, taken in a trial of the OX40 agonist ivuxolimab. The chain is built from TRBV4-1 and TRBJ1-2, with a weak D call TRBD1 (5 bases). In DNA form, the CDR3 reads TGCGCCAGCAGCCAGCCGGGACGCGAACGTTGGGGCTACACCTTC. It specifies CASSQPGRERWGYTF.